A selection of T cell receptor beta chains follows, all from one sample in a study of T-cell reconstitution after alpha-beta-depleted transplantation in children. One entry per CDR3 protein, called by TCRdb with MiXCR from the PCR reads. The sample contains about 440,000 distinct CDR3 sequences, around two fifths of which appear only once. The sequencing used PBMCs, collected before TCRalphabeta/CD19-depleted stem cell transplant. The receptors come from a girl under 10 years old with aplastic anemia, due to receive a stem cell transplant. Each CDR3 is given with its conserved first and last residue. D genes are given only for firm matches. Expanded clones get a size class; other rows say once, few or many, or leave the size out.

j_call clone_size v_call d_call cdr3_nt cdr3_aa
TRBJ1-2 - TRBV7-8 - TGTGCCAGCAGCAAAGAGGACACCTCACTCTATGGCTACACCTTC CASSKEDTSLYGYTF
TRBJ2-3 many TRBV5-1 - TGCGCCAGCAGCTTGGACAGGCCCTACACAGATACGCAGTATTTT CASSLDRPYTDTQYF
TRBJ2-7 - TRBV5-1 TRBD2 TGCGCCAGCAGCGGGAGGGACGCCTACGAGCAGTACTTC CASSGRDAYEQYF
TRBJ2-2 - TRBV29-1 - TGCAGCGGGGGGATCGCGAACACCGGGGAGCTGTTTTTT CSGGIANTGELFF
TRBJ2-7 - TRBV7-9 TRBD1 TGTGCCAGCAGCTGGCCGGGACAGGGGCGGAACGAGCAGTACTTC CASSWPGQGRNEQYF
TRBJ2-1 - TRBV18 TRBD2 TGTGCCAGCTCACCACAGGGACTAGCGGGAGGCTACAATGAGCAGTTCTTC CASSPQGLAGGYNEQFF
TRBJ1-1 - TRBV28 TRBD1 TGTGCCAGCAGTCCTTGGGACAGGAGCTTTAACACTGAAGCTTTCTTT CASSPWDRSFNTEAFF
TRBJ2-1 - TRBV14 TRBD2 TGTGCCAGCAGCCCCGACTTCGGGAGGGCCAGGGATGAGCAGTTCTTC CASSPDFGRARDEQFF
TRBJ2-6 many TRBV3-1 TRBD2 TGTGCCAGCAGCCAACCTACTAGCGGTCTCAGAGGGGCCAACGTCCTGACTTTC CASSQPTSGLRGANVLTF
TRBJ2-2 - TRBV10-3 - TGTGCCATCAGTCAAGGGCTAGCGAACACCGGGGAGCTGTTTTTT CAISQGLANTGELFF
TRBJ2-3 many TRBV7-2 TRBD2 TGTGCCAGCAGCTTAGGGGGAGCGGGAGTTGGAGATACGCAGTATTTT CASSLGGAGVGDTQYF
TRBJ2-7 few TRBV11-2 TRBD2 TGTGCCAGCAGCTTTAGCGGGAGTACCTACGAGCAGTACTTC CASSFSGSTYEQYF
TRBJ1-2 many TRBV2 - TGTGCCAGCAGTCCCGCCCGGGACTTTAGAGGCTACACCTTC CASSPARDFRGYTF
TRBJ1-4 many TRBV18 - TGTGCCAGCTCTCCGCCTGCTGCAACTAATGAAAAACTGTTTTTT CASSPPAATNEKLFF
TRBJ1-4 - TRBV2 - TGTGCCAGCAGGCTGGACAGTACTAATGAAAAACTGTTTTTT CASRLDSTNEKLFF
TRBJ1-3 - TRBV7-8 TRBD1 TGTGCCAGCAGCCCTAGGGACAGCTTGCCTGGAAACACCATATATTTT CASSPRDSLPGNTIYF
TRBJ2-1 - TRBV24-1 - TGTGCCACCAGTGATTTCAGAGGGAGGTCCTACAATGAGCAGTTCTTC CATSDFRGRSYNEQFF
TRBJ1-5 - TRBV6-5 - TGTGCCAGCACTTCGAGACAGGGCAATCAGCCCCAGCATTTT CASTSRQGNQPQHF
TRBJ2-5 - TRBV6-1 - TGTGCCAGCAGTGAAACGGTCCGGGCCTCGTTACAAGAGACCCAGTACTTC CASSETVRASLQETQYF
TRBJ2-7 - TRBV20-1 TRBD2 TGCAGTGCTAGAGATGCCCAGCGGGAGAATTACGAGCAGTACTTC CSARDAQRENYEQYF
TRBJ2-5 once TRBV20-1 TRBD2 TGCAGTGCTAGAGATCCGAGGACTAGCGCACAAGAGACCCAGTACTTC CSARDPRTSAQETQYF
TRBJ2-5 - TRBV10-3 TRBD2 TGTGCCATCAGTGAGTCGGGTGGACTAGCGGGGACGGAGACCCAGTACTTC CAISESGGLAGTETQYF
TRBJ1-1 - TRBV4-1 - TGCGCCAGCAGCCAAGGGCGCGTCAGGGGAGGGACTGAAGCTTTCTTT CASSQGRVRGGTEAFF
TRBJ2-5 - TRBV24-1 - TGTGCCACCAGTGATTCCCAGACCCAGTACTTC CATSDSQTQYF
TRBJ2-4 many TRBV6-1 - TGTGCCAGCAGACCACAACCCGGCGAGGGAGCCAAAAACATTCAGTACTTC CASRPQPGEGAKNIQYF
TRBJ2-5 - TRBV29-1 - TGCAGCGTTCGGCATCGAGGGTCGGGTGAGACCCAGTACTTC CSVRHRGSGETQYF
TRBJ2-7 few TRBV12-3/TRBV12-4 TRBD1 TGTGCCAGCAGTTTAGACTCAGGACAGGGCCCTCGTGGCGAGCAGTACTTC CASSLDSGQGPRGEQYF
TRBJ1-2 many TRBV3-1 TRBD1 TGTGCCAGCAGCCAAGGGACAGGCCCTAGTGGCTACACCTTC CASSQGTGPSGYTF
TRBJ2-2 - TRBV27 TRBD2 TGTGCCAGCAGCCCTACATGGATCCGGGGGGACACCGGGGAGCTGTTTTTT CASSPTWIRGDTGELFF
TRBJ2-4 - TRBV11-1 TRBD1 TGTGCCAGCAGCTCCCCGGGACAGGGGACCCCACTAGCCAAAAACATTCAGTACTTC CASSSPGQGTPLAKNIQYF
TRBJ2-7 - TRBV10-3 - TGTGCCATCAGTGACCCCTACGAGCAGTACTTC CAISDPYEQYF
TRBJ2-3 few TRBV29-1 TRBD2 TGCAGCGTTGAAGAAGCGGGACCGGATACGCAGTATTTT CSVEEAGPDTQYF
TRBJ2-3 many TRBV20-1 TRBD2 TGCAGTGCTAGCCCTCCTATGGGGGGGGAAACAGATACGCAGTATTTT CSASPPMGGETDTQYF
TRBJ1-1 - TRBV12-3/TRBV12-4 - TGTGCCAGCAGTTTAGAGGAGGACGGGAATCCTGAAGCTTTCTTT CASSLEEDGNPEAFF
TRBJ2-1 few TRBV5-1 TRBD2 TGCGCCAGCAGCCCTTGGACTAGCGGGCTTTACAATGAGCAGTTCTTC CASSPWTSGLYNEQFF
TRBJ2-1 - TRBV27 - TGTGCCAGCTGGACCTTTTACCCCTCGGGGGAGCAGTTCTTC CASWTFYPSGEQFF
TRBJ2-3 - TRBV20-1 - TGCAGTGTGTCCAGTTCACCCTTATATACGCAGTATTTT CSVSSSPLYTQYF
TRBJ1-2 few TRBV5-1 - TGCGCCAGCAGCTTGGACCCTTGGACTAACTATGGCTACACCTTC CASSLDPWTNYGYTF